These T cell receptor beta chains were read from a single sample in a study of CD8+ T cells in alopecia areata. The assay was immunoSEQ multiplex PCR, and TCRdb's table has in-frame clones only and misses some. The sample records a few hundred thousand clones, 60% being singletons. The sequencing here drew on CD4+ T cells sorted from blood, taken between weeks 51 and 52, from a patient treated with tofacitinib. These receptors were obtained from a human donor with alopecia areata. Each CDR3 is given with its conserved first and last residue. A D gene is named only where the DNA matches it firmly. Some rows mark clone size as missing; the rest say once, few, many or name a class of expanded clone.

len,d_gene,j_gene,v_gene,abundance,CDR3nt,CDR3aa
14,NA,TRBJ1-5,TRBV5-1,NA,TGCGCCAGCAGCTTGGGGGGAGTCGGACAGCCCCAGCATTTT,CASSLGGVGQPQHF
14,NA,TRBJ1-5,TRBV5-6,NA,TGTGCCAGCAGCTTCGGAACAGTTGATCAGCCCCAGCATTTT,CASSFGTVDQPQHF
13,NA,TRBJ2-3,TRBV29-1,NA,TGCAGCGGTCGGGCCTCCGGGGCGGATACGCAGTATTTT,CSGRASGADTQYF
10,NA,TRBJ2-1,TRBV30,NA,TGTGCCTGGAGTGTTGTTGAGCAGTTCTTC,CAWSVVEQFF
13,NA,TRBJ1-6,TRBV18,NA,TGTGCCAGCTCACCCTCTTATAATTCACCCCTCCACTTT,CASSPSYNSPLHF
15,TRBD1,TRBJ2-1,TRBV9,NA,TGTGCCAGCAGCGCCGGACAGGGAGCATACAATGAGCAGTTCTTC,CASSAGQGAYNEQFF
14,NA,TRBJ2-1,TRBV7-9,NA,TGTGCCAGCAGCTTAGGTGACAACTACAATGAGCAGTTCTTC,CASSLGDNYNEQFF
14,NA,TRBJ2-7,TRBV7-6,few,TGTGCCAGCAGCTTAGCACGGGGGAAGGACGAGCAGTACTTC,CASSLARGKDEQYF
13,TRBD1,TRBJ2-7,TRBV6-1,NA,TGTGCCAGTACCAGGGACAGGGCCTACGAGCAGTACTTC,CASTRDRAYEQYF
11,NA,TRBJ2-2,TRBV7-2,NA,TGTGCCAGCAGCCGTACAGGGGAGCTGTTTTTT,CASSRTGELFF
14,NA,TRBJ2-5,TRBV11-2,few,TGTGCCAGCAGCCTACGACCTGGCCAAGAGACCCAGTACTTC,CASSLRPGQETQYF
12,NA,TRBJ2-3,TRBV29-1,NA,TGCAGCGTTGAAGGCTCAGATGATACGCAGTATTTT,CSVEGSDDTQYF
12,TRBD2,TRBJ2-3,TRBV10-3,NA,TGTGCCATCAGCGGGGGGGCGGATACGCAGTATTTT,CAISGGADTQYF
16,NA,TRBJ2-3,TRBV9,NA,TGTGCCAGCAGCGTAGTTGCGGGGGCCAGCACAGATACGCAGTATTTT,CASSVVAGASTDTQYF
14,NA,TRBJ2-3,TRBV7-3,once,TGTGCCAGCAGCCGGAGCGGTAACACAGATACGCAGTATTTT,CASSRSGNTDTQYF
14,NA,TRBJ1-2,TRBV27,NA,TGTGCCAGCAGTTCTTTCGGGGGGGTTTGGGGCTACACCTTC,CASSSFGGVWGYTF
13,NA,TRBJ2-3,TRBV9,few,TGTGCCAGCAGCGTAGGGACCGAGGAATCGCAGTATTTT,CASSVGTEESQYF
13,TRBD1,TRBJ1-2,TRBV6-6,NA,TGTGCCAGCAGGCCCGACAGGGCTTTTGGCTACACCTTC,CASRPDRAFGYTF
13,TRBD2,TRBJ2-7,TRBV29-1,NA,TGCAGCGTTAAAGCGGGGAGGAGTTACGAGCAGTACTTC,CSVKAGRSYEQYF
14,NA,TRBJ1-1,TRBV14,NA,TGTGCCAGCAGCCAAGATTCGACCATCACTGAAGCTTTCTTT,CASSQDSTITEAFF
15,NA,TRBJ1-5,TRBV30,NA,TGTGCCTGGAGTGTGAGCGGGGCCAAGAATCAGCCCCAGCATTTT,CAWSVSGAKNQPQHF
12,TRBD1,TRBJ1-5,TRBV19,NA,TGTGCCAGTAGTTGGACAGGGCAAGCCCAGCATTTT,CASSWTGQAQHF
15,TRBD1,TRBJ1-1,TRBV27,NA,TGTGCCAGCAGTCCTAGGACAGGGGGGAACACTGAAGCTTTCTTT,CASSPRTGGNTEAFF
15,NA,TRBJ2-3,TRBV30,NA,TGTGCCTGGAAACGGGTCCCCTCCCGCACAGATACGCAGTATTTT,CAWKRVPSRTDTQYF
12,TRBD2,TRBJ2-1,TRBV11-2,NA,TGTGCCAGCAGCTCTAGCGGGGGTGAGCAGTTCTTC,CASSSSGGEQFF
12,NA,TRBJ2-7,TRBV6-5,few,TGTGCCAGCAGCCTAGGGGGAGACGAGCAGTACTTC,CASSLGGDEQYF
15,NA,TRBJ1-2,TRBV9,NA,TGTGCCAGCAGCGTAGGTTCATTGGACAGCTATGGCTACACCTTC,CASSVGSLDSYGYTF
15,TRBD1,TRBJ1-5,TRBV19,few,TGTGCCAGTAGTATAGCCACAGGGGGCAATCAGCCCCAGCATTTT,CASSIATGGNQPQHF
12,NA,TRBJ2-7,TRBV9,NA,TGTGCCAGCAGCGTATCCGGCGGGGAGCAGTACTTC,CASSVSGGEQYF
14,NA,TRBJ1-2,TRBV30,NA,TGTGCCTGGAGCCCAGGGAAATCGGGCTATGGCTACACCTTC,CAWSPGKSGYGYTF
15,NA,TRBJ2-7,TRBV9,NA,TGTGCCAGCAGCCCCCGTACCGGGGTTATCGGCGAGCAGTACTTC,CASSPRTGVIGEQYF
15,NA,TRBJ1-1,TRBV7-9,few,TGTGCCAGCAGCCCATTGACGGAGATTAACACTGAAGCTTTCTTT,CASSPLTEINTEAFF
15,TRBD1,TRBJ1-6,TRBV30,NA,TGTGCCTGGAGTATAACGGGACAGGGAAATTCACCCCTCCACTTT,CAWSITGQGNSPLHF
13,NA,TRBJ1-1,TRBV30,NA,TGTGCCTGGATTACCAGGGCTAACACTGAAGCTTTCTTT,CAWITRANTEAFF
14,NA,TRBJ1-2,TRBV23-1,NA,TGCGCCAGCAGTCAAACCGGGGCCAACTATGGCTACACCTTC,CASSQTGANYGYTF
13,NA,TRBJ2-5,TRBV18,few,TGTGCCAGCTCACCATCCCGATGGGAGACCCAGTACTTC,CASSPSRWETQYF
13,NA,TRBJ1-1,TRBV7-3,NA,TGTGCCAGCAGCTTAAGACAGAACACTGAAGCTTTCTTT,CASSLRQNTEAFF
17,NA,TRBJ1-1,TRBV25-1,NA,TGTGCCAGCAGTGAGGGAGGAGGCGGAGCAGCGAACACTGAAGCTTTCTTT,CASSEGGGGAANTEAFF
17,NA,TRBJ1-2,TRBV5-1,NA,TGCGCCAGCAGCTTGACCAGCAGAACAAGGTCTAACTATGGCTACACCTTC,CASSLTSRTRSNYGYTF
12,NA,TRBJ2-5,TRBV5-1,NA,TGCGCCAGCAGCTTGGCCCAAGAGACCCAGTACTTC,CASSLAQETQYF
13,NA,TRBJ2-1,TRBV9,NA,TGTGCCAGCAGCTCGAAAGTTGGAAATGAGCAGTTCTTC,CASSSKVGNEQFF
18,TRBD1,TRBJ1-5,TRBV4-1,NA,TGCGCCAGCAGCCAAGATCCGGGACAGGGATATAGCAATCAGCCCCAGCATTTT,CASSQDPGQGYSNQPQHF
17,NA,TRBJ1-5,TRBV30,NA,TGTGCCTGGAAACCAGGGGTTCCCTTAATCGGCAATCAGCCCCAGCATTTT,CAWKPGVPLIGNQPQHF
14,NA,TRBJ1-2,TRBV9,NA,TGTGCCAGCAGCGTAGCCTTAGGAGATTCAGGCTACACCTTC,CASSVALGDSGYTF